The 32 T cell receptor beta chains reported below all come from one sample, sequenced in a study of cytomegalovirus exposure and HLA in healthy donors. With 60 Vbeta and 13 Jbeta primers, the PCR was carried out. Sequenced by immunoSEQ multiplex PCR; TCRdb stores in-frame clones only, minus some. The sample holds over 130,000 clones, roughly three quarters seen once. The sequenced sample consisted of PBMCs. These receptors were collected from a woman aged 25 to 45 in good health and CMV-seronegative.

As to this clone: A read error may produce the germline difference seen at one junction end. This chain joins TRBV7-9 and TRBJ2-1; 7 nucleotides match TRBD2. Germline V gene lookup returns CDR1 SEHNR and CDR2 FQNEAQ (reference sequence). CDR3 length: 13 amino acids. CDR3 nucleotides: TGTTCCAGCAGTTTTGAAGCGGGAAATGAGCAGTTCTTC. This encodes CSSSFEAGNEQFF.

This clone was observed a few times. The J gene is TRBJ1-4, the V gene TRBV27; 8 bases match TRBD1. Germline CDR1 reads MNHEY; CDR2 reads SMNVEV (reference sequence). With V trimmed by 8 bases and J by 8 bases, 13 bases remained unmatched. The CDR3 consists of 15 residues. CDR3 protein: CASRRSGTGNEKLFF. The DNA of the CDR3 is TGTGCCAGCCGACGATCCGGGACAGGAAACGAAAAACTGTTTTTT. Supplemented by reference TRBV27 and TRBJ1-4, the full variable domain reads EAQVTQNPRYLITVTGKKLTVTCSQNMNHEYMSWYRQDPGLGLRQIYYSMNVEVTDKGDVPEGYKVSRKEKRNFPLILESPSPNQTSLYFCASRRSGTGNEKLFFGSGTQLSVL.

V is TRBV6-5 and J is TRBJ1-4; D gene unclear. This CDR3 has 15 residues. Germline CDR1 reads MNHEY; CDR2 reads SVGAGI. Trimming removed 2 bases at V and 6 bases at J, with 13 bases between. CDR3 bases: TGTGCCAGCAGTTACAGGGAGATTCAGGATGAAAAACTGTTTTTT. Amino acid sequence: CASSYREIQDEKLFF.

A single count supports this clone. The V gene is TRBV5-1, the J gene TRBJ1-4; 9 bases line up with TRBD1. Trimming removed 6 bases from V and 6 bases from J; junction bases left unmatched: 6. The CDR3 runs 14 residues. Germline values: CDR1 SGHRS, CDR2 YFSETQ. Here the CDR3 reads CASTMDRGDEKLFF. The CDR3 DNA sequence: TGCGCCAGCACCATGGACAGGGGCGATGAAAAACTGTTTTTT.

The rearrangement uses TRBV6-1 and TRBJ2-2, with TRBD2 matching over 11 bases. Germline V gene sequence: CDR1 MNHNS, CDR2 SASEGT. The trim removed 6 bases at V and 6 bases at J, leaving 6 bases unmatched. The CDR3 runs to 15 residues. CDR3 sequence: CASSALAGEPGELFF. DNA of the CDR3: TGTGCCAGCAGCGCACTAGCGGGAGAACCCGGGGAGCTGTTTTTT.

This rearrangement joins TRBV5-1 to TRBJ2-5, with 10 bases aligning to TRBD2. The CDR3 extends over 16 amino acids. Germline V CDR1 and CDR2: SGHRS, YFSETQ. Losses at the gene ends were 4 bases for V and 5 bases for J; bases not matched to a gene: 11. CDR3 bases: TGCGCCAGCAGCCTAGGACTAGCGGAAACTCTGGAGACCCAGTACTTC. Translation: CASSLGLAETLETQYF.

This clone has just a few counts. The CDR3 region is CASSPQGDTEAFF. The CDR3 nucleotides are TGTGCCAGCAGCCCACAAGGAGACACTGAAGCTTTCTTT. The V call is TRBV7-3, the J call TRBJ1-1, with unresolved D. CDR3 length equals 13 residues. V was trimmed by 5 bases and J by 3 bases, leaving 10 bases between them. Germline V CDR1 and CDR2: SGHTA, FQGTGA.

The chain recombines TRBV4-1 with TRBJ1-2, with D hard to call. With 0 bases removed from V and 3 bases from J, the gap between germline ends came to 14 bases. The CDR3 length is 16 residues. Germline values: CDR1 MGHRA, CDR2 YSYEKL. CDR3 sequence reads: CASSQDRGNEDYGYTF. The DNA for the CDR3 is TGCGCCAGCAGCCAAGATCGAGGGAATGAAGACTATGGCTACACCTTC.

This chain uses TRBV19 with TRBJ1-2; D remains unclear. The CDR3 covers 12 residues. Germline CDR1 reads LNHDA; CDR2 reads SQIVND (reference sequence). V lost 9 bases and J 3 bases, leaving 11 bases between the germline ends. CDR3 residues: CASTESYYGYTF. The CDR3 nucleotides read TGTGCCAGCACTGAGAGTTACTATGGCTACACCTTC.

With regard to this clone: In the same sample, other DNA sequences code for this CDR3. The CDR3 loop is CASSLARESPLHF. In nucleotides, the CDR3 is TGTGCCAGCAGCTTAGCTCGGGAGTCACCCCTCCACTTT. The J gene is TRBJ1-6, the V gene TRBV7-9; D is undetermined. Germline CDR1 is SEHNR and CDR2 is FQNEAQ (reference sequence). Trimming removed 0 bases from V and 10 bases from J, with 7 bases in between. The CDR3 has 13 amino acids.

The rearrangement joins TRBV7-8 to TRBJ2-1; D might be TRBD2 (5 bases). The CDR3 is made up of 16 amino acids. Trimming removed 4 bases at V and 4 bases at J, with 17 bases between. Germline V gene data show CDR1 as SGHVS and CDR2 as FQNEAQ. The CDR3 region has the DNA TGTGCCAGCAGCTGGCAGACCGGGATCGTTTACAATGAGCAGTTCTTC. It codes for CASSWQTGIVYNEQFF.

This chain's CDR3 is CASSYFDSTGYTF. CDR3 coding DNA: TGTGCCAGCAGTTACTTCGACAGCACCGGCTACACCTTC. The gene calls are TRBV6-6 and TRBJ1-2; tentative D call: TRBD1 (5 bases). This CDR3 spans 13 amino acids. Trimming shortened V by 1 base and J by 8 bases, and 11 bases separated the two germline ends. The V gene's germline CDR1 is MNHNY and CDR2 SVGAGI (reference sequence).

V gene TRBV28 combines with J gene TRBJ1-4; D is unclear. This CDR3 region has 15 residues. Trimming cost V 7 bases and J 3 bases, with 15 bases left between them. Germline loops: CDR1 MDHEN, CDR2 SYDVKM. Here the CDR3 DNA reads TGTGCCAGCACCCCCGGATTACGGGCTAATGAAAAACTGTTTTTT. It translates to CASTPGLRANEKLFF.

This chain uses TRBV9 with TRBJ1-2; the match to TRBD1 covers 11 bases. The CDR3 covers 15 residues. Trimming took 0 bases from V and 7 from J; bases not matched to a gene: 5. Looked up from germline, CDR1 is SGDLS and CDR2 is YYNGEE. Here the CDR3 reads CASSVAPDRGRGYTF. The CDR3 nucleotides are TGTGCCAGCAGCGTAGCCCCGGACAGGGGGCGTGGCTACACCTTC.

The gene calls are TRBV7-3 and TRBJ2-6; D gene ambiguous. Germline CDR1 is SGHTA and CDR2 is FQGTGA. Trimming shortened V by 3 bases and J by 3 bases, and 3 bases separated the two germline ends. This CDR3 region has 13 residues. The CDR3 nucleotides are TGTGCCAGCAGCTTCTATGGGGCCAACGTCCTGACTTTC. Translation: CASSFYGANVLTF.

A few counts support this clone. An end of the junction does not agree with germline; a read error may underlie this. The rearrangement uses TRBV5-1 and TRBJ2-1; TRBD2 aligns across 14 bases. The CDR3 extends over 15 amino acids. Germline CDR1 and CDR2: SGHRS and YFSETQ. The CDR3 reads CASTLTSGGDYEQFF. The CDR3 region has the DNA TGCGCCAGCACCTTGACTAGCGGGGGGGACTATGAGCAGTTCTTC.

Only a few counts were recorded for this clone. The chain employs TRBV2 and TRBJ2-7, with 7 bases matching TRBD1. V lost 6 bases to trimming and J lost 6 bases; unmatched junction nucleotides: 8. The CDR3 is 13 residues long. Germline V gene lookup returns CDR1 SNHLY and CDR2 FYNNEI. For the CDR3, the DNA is TGTGCCAGCAGGAGACAGGGTTTCGGCGAGCAGTACTTC. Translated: CASRRQGFGEQYF. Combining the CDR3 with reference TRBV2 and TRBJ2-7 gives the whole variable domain EPEVTQTPSHQVTQMGQEVILRCVPISNHLYFYWYRQILGQKVEFLVSFYNNEISEKSEIFDDQFSVERPDGSNFTLKIRSTKLEDSAMYFCASRRQGFGEQYFGPGTRLTVT.

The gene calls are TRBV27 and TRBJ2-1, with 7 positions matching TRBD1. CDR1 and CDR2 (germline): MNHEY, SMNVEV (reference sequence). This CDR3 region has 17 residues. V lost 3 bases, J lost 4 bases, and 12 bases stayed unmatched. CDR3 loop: CASSFRGGPLSYNEQFF. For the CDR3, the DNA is TGTGCCAGCAGTTTCAGAGGGGGCCCCCTATCTTACAATGAGCAGTTCTTC.

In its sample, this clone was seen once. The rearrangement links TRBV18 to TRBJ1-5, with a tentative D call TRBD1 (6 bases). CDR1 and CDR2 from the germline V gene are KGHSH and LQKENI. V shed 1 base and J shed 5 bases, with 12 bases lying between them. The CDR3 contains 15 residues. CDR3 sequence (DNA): TGTGCCAGCTCACCACAATCAGGGGCGGATCAGCCCCAGCATTTT. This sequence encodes CASSPQSGADQPQHF.

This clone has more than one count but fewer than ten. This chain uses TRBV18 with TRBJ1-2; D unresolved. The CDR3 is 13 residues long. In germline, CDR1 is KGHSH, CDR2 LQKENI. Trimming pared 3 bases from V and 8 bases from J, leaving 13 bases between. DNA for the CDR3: TGTGCCAGCTCACCCCTCCAAGGCGGCGGCTACACCTTC. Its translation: CASSPLQGGGYTF. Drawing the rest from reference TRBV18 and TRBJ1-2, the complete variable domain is NAGVMQNPRHLVRRRGQEARLRCSPMKGHSHVYWYRQLPEEGLKFMVYLQKENIIDESGMPKERFSAEFPKEGPSILRIQQVVRGDSAAYFCASSPLQGGGYTFGSGTRLTVV.

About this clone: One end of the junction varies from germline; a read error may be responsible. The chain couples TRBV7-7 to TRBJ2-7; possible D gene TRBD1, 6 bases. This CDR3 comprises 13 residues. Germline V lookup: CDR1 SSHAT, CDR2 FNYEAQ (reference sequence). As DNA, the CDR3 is TGTGCTAGCAGCCCAACAGGGCTCCACGAGCAGTACTTC. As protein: CASSPTGLHEQYF.

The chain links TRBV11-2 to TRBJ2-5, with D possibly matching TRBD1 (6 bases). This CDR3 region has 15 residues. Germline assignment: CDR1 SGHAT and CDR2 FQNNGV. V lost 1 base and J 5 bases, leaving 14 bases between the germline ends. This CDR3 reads CASSLVGPQGETQYF. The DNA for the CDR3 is TGTGCCAGCAGCTTAGTGGGGCCCCAGGGGGAGACCCAGTACTTC.

CDR3 DNA: TGTGCCATCAGCCCTAGACTAGCTAATGAGCAGTTCTTC. The encoded protein is CAISPRLANEQFF. J is TRBJ2-1 and V is TRBV10-3; 7 nucleotides match TRBD2. The V and J ends lost 6 bases and 7 bases, in that order; junction bases with no gene match: 6. Germline V gives CDR1 ENHRY, CDR2 SYGVKD. This CDR3 spans 13 amino acids.

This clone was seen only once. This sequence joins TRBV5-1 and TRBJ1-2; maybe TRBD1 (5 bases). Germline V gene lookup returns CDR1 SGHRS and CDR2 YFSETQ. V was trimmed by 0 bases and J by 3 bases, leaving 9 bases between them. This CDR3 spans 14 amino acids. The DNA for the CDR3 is TGCGCCAGCAGCTTGGCAGACAGTGACTATGGCTACACCTTC. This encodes CASSLADSDYGYTF.

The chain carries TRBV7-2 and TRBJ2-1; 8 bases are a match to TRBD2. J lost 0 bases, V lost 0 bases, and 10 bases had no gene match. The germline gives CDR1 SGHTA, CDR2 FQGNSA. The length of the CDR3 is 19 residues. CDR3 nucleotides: TGTGCCAGCAGCTTAGCGGGAGGCACTAGCGGACTCTCCTACAATGAGCAGTTCTTC. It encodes CASSLAGGTSGLSYNEQFF.

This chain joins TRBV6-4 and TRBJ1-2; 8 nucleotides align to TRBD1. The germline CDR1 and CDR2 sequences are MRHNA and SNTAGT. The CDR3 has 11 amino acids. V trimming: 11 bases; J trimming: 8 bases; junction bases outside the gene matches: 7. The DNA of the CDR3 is TGTGCCGCCGGACAGGGAGGCGGCTACACCTTC. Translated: CAAGQGGGYTF.

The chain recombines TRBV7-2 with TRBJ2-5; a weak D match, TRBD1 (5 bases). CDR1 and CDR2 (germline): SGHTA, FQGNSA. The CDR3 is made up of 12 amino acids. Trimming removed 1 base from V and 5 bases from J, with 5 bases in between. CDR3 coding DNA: TGTGCCAGCAGCTTAGACAGGGAGACCCAGTACTTC. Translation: CASSLDRETQYF.

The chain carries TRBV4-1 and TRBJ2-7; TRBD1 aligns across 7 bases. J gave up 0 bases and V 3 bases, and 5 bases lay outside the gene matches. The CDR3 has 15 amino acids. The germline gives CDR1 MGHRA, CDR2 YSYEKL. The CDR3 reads CASSQGTDISYEQYV. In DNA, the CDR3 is TGCGCCAGCAGCCAGGGGACAGATATCTCCTACGAGCAGTACGTC.

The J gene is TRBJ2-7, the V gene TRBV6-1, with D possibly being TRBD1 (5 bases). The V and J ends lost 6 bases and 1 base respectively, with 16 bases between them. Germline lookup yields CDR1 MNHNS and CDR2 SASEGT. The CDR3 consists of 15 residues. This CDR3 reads CASRAGQGNSYEQYF. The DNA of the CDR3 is TGTGCCAGCAGAGCTGGGCAGGGTAATTCCTACGAGCAGTACTTC.

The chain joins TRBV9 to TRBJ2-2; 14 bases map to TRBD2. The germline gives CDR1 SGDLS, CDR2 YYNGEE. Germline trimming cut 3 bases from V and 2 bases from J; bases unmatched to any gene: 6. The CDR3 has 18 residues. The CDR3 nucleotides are TGTGCCAGCAGCGCTCGACTAGCGGGGGGGCTTAACACCGGGGAGCTGTTTTTT. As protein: CASSARLAGGLNTGELFF.

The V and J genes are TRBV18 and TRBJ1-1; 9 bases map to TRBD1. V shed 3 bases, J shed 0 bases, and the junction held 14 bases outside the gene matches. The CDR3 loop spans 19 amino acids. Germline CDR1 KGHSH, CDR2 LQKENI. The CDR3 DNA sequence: TGTGCCAGCTCACCGTCGGCCGGGACAGGGTTCCACCTGAACACTGAAGCTTTCTTT. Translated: CASSPSAGTGFHLNTEAFF.

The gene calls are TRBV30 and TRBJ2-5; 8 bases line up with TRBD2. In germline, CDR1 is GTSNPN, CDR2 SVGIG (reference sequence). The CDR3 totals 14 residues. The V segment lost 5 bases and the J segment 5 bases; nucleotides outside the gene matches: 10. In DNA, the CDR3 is TGTGCCTGGTTCCTACGGGAGGGCCGGGAGACCCAGTACTTC. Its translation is CAWFLREGRETQYF.